The 32 T cell receptor beta chains below were found in one sample sequenced in a study of T cells in Graves' hyperthyroidism and ophthalmopathy. TCR beta CDR3 regions were amplified from RNA. The study used the HTBI primer set for a first-round RT-PCR of the TCR CDR3. In TCRdb, the multiplex PCR reads were re-called with MiXCR into one record per CDR3 protein. The table has about 400,000 distinct CDR3 sequences, 11% to 15% seen once; the top ten hold around 28%. The sequenced material came from blood. Receptors originate from a man between 45 and 60 years old with Graves' ophthalmopathy.

This clonotype was seen at least ten times. V usage is TRBV15 and J usage is TRBJ2-3; D is unclear. This CDR3 spans 13 amino acids. Deletions cut 1 base from V and 3 bases from J, with 5 bases between. In germline, CDR1 is LNHNV, CDR2 YYDKDF (reference sequence). The CDR3 DNA reads TGTGCCACCAGCAGAGCGGGTACAGATACGCAGTATTTT. Its translation is CATSRAGTDTQYF.

This clonotype was recorded many times. The V and J genes are TRBV7-9 and TRBJ2-7, with 7 bases identical to TRBD1. CDR3 length: 16 amino acids. With 5 bases clipped from V and 1 base from J, the junction kept 11 bases outside the gene matches. Germline V gives CDR1 SEHNR, CDR2 FQNEAQ (reference sequence). The CDR3 region is CASSLFPDRSSYEQYF. The CDR3 DNA follows: TGTGCCAGCAGCCTCTTTCCGGACAGGTCTTCCTACGAGCAGTACTTC. Full variable domain (rest looked up from reference TRBV7-9 and TRBJ2-7): DTGVSQNPRHKITKRGQNVTFRCDPISEHNRLYWYRQTLGQGPEFLTYFQNEAQLEKSRLLSDRFSAERPKGSFSTLEIQRTEQGDSAMYLCASSLFPDRSSYEQYFGPGTRLTVT.

This clonotype was seen repeatedly, ten times or more. The V and J genes are TRBV4-1 and TRBJ1-2; TRBD1 matches 11 bases. Per germline, CDR1 MGHRA and CDR2 YSYEKL. Trimming took 3 bases from V and 7 from J; bases not matched to a gene: 4. The CDR3 extends over 14 amino acids. The CDR3 sequence is CASSQGQGVLGYTF. As DNA, the CDR3 is TGCGCCAGCAGCCAGGGACAGGGGGTGCTTGGCTACACCTTC.

This clonotype has ten or more counts. V and J are TRBV6-1 and TRBJ1-2; weak D call: TRBD1 (5 bases). Per the germline V gene, CDR1 is MNHNS and CDR2 is SASEGT. Trimming removed 6 bases at V and 2 bases at J, with 10 bases between. The CDR3 extends over 13 amino acids. The CDR3 nucleotides are TGTGCCAGCAGCCAGGGCCAGAACTATGGCTACACCTTC. Encoded protein: CASSQGQNYGYTF.

This clonotype was detected only a few times. The chain has TRBV19 and TRBJ2-7; maybe TRBD1 (5 bases). Germline CDR1 reads LNHDA; CDR2 reads SQIVND (reference sequence). V was cut by 0 bases and J by 0 bases, with 9 bases left in between. The CDR3 runs to 15 residues. Written as DNA, the CDR3 is TGTGCCAGTAGTATAGAGCCAGGGCACTCCTACGAGCAGTACTTC. Translating gives CASSIEPGHSYEQYF.

This chain joins TRBV28 and TRBJ2-7; 7 bases are a match to TRBD1. The CDR3 length is 15 residues. V was pared by 5 bases and J by 5 bases, with 12 bases of the junction left unmatched. Germline V gene lookup returns CDR1 MDHEN and CDR2 SYDVKM. The CDR3 DNA reads as TGTGCCAGCAGTCCGCATCCGGGACAGCTTAACGAGCAGTACTTC. Encoded protein: CASSPHPGQLNEQYF.

The rearrangement joins TRBV20-1 to TRBJ2-1; 9 nucleotides align to TRBD2. The germline CDR1 and CDR2 sequences are DFQATT and SNEGSKA (reference sequence). This CDR3 is 14 amino acids long. The J segment lost 5 bases and the V segment lost 4 bases, leaving 6 bases of the junction unmatched. CDR3 in DNA: TGCAGTGCTACAACTAGCGGGTGGAACAATGAGCAGTTCTTC. It is translated as CSATTSGWNNEQFF.

In this sample, this clonotype turned up many times. The chain combines TRBV29-1 with TRBJ2-2; the D gene could be TRBD1 or TRBD2 (5 bases each). Germline CDR1 reads SQVTM; CDR2 reads ANQGSEA. This CDR3 is 14 amino acids long. Deletions cut 6 bases from V and 4 bases from J, with 15 bases between. This CDR3 is CSVMTGLGTGELFF. The CDR3 DNA reads as TGCAGCGTGATGACGGGGCTTGGCACCGGGGAGCTGTTTTTT.

J is TRBJ1-2 and V is TRBV12-3 or TRBV12-4, with D possibly TRBD1 on 6 matching bases. V was cut by 7 bases and J by 7 bases, with 16 bases left in between. This CDR3 is 13 amino acids long. The CDR3 region has the DNA TGTGCCAGCACACCGGGACATCAGGCTGGCTACACCTTC. Amino acid sequence: CASTPGHQAGYTF.

To note about this clonotype: Compared with germline, one end of the junction differs, possibly owing to a read error. The rearrangement links TRBV13 to TRBJ2-7, with 8 bases that match TRBD1. Germline CDR1 is PRHDT and CDR2 is FYEKMQ (reference sequence). The CDR3 extends over 15 amino acids. CDR3 loop: CASSQVSQGANEQYF. The CDR3 nucleotides are TGCGCCAGCAGCCAAGTCTCCCAGGGGGCTAACGAGCAGTACTTC.

The sample holds many counts of this clonotype. The chain couples TRBV7-9 to TRBJ1-1; the D gene is possibly TRBD1 (6 bases). This CDR3 comprises 16 residues. The ends were cut back, 5 bases at V and 4 bases at J, with 20 bases in the middle. Per the germline V gene, CDR1 is SEHNR and CDR2 is FQNEAQ (reference sequence). The CDR3 loop reads CASSPRDLRGSTEAFF. Here the CDR3 DNA reads TGTGCCAGCAGCCCACGAGACCTCAGGGGATCCACTGAAGCTTTCTTT.

This clonotype was detected once. A read error is possible here, since a much larger clone lies one base away. The chain is built from TRBV5-1 and TRBJ2-1, with D maybe TRBD1 (5 bases). Germline V gene lookup returns CDR1 SGHRS and CDR2 YFSETQ. The CDR3 spans 15 residues. V was clipped by 1 base and J by 6 bases, with 14 bases between them. The CDR3 DNA reads as TGCGCCAGCAGCTTGATGGGGCAGTTGGCCAATGAGCAGTTCTTC. It specifies CASSLMGQLANEQFF. Variable domain in full (rest from reference TRBV5-1 and TRBJ2-1): KAGVTQTPRYLIKTRGQQVTLSCSPISGHRSVSWYQQTPGQGLQFLFEYFSETQRNKGNFPGRFSGRQFSNSRSEMNVSTLELGDSALYLCASSLMGQLANEQFFGPGTRLTVL.

The rearrangement links TRBV20-1 to TRBJ1-5, with D uncertain. V dropped 3 bases and J dropped 5 bases, with 14 bases sitting between them. The CDR3 consists of 14 residues. Germline V gene sequence: CDR1 DFQATT, CDR2 SNEGSKA (reference sequence). The CDR3 region is CSARWNRRDQPQHF. The CDR3 bases are TGCAGTGCTAGGTGGAACCGCCGGGATCAGCCCCAGCATTTT.

The chain combines TRBV24-1 with TRBJ2-2; 9 bases align to TRBD2. Germline V gives CDR1 KGHDR, CDR2 SFDVKD. The CDR3 contains 16 residues. The V segment lost 4 bases and the J segment 1 base; nucleotides outside the gene matches: 3. Here the CDR3 reads CATSDQTSGNTGELFF. CDR3 nucleotides: TGTGCCACCAGTGACCAGACTAGCGGGAACACCGGGGAGCTGTTTTTT.

The V gene is TRBV20-1, the J gene TRBJ2-2; TRBD2 aligns across 8 bases. The CDR3 extends over 17 amino acids. The junction had 13 bases not matched to a gene; V was cut back by 1 base and J by 6 bases. The V gene's germline CDR1 is DFQATT and CDR2 SNEGSKA (reference sequence). CDR3: CSARARWIGRAAGELFF. In DNA, the CDR3 is TGCAGTGCTAGAGCGCGGTGGATCGGGAGGGCGGCCGGGGAGCTGTTTTTT.

This clonotype was seen a single time. The chain is built from TRBV25-1 and TRBJ2-7, with D maybe TRBD2 (5 bases). The CDR3 consists of 16 residues. V was shortened by 5 bases and J by 4 bases, with 21 bases between the two germline ends. Per germline, CDR1 MGHDK and CDR2 SYGVNS. The CDR3 DNA is TGTGCCAGCAGTCAACGAGAAGGCGGACTTGGGTACGAGCAGTACTTC. Encoded protein: CASSQREGGLGYEQYF.

Ten or more counts support this clonotype. The chain recombines TRBV6-1 with TRBJ2-7; 12 nucleotides align to TRBD2. The CDR3 is 15 amino acids. Trimming removed 7 bases from V and 6 bases from J; junction bases left unmatched: 10. The germline CDR1 and CDR2 sequences are MNHNS and SASEGT. The CDR3 region is CASKTRTSGISEQYF. The CDR3 nucleotides are TGTGCCAGCAAAACACGGACTAGCGGGATCTCCGAGCAGTACTTC.

CDR3 in amino acids: CASKQVGDTGELFF. CDR3 DNA: TGTGCCAGCAAACAGGTCGGGGACACCGGGGAGCTGTTTTTT. This chain links TRBV27 with TRBJ2-2; D could derive from TRBD1 or TRBD2 (5 bases each). Germline V gene lookup returns CDR1 MNHEY and CDR2 SMNVEV (reference sequence). With 7 bases removed from V and 3 bases from J, the gap between germline ends came to 12 bases. CDR3 length: 14 amino acids.

In its sample, this clonotype was seen a few times. This chain uses TRBV5-1 with TRBJ2-1; D possibly corresponds to TRBD2 (5 bases). CDR1 and CDR2 from the germline V gene are SGHRS and YFSETQ. The V and J ends lost 4 bases and 8 bases respectively, with 13 bases between them. This CDR3 is built from 13 residues. CDR3 amino acids: CASSEDSLYEQFF. Written as DNA, the CDR3 is TGCGCCAGCAGCGAGGACTCCCTCTATGAGCAGTTCTTC. Full variable domain (rest looked up from reference TRBV5-1 and TRBJ2-1): KAGVTQTPRYLIKTRGQQVTLSCSPISGHRSVSWYQQTPGQGLQFLFEYFSETQRNKGNFPGRFSGRQFSNSRSEMNVSTLELGDSALYLCASSEDSLYEQFFGPGTRLTVL.

This sequence joins TRBV14 and TRBJ2-3; perhaps TRBD2 as D (5 bases). The germline V and J ends were trimmed by 1 base and 6 bases, with 11 bases remaining between them. The CDR3 length is 14 residues. Germline CDR1 SGHDN, CDR2 FVKESK. This CDR3 reads CASSQALGVDTQYF. The CDR3 bases are TGTGCCAGCAGCCAAGCACTCGGGGTGGATACGCAGTATTTT.

This clonotype was counted ten times or more. This sequence joins TRBV7-3 and TRBJ1-1; TRBD1 might be the D (5 bases). The CDR3 is 13 residues long. CDR1 and CDR2 (germline): SGHTA, FQGTGA. The V end lost 3 bases, the J end lost 4 bases, and 9 bases lay between the germline ends. DNA of the CDR3: TGTGCCAGCAGCTTTTCAGGGCTCACTGAAGCTTTCTTT. Translating gives CASSFSGLTEAFF.

Comments on this clonotype: This CDR3 is missing its conserved last phenylalanine or tryptophan, likely due to a read error. V and J are TRBV29-1 and TRBJ1-2; D is undetermined. Between the trimmed V and J ends, which lost 0 bases and 2 bases, there was a span of 13 bases. The CDR3 totals 15 residues. Germline V gives CDR1 SQVTM, CDR2 ANQGSEA. The chain's CDR3 is CSVEDLPEANYGYTL. The CDR3 nucleotides read TGCAGCGTTGAAGATCTTCCGGAGGCAAACTATGGCTACACCCTC.

This clonotype was seen ten or more times. This chain uses TRBV30 with TRBJ1-1, with 9 nucleotides matching TRBD1. Germline V gene data show CDR1 as GTSNPN and CDR2 as SVGIG (reference sequence). Unmatched junction bases numbered 10, after V lost 6 bases and J lost 5 bases. The CDR3 is 14 residues long. CDR3 sequence (DNA): TGTGCCTGTCGAACAGGGGGCGCGGGAACTGAAGCTTTCTTT. Translation gives CACRTGGAGTEAFF.

In its sample, this clonotype was seen a few times. The chain links TRBV15 to TRBJ2-5; 10 bases fit TRBD1. Trimming at V came to 4 bases and at J to 2 bases, leaving 7 bases not matched to a gene. The germline CDR1 and CDR2 sequences are LNHNV and YYDKDF (reference sequence). This CDR3 spans 16 amino acids. CDR3 loop: CATSTNDRGPQETQYF. CDR3 nucleotides: TGTGCCACCAGCACCAATGACAGGGGGCCTCAAGAGACCCAGTACTTC.

The chain links TRBV20-1 to TRBJ2-7; 7 bases are a match to TRBD1. This CDR3 contains 13 residues. Germline V gene data show CDR1 as DFQATT and CDR2 as SNEGSKA (reference sequence). The V and J ends lost 6 bases and 1 base, in that order; junction bases with no gene match: 6. The chain's CDR3 is CSAPRGQSYEQYF. Here the CDR3 DNA reads TGCAGTGCACCCAGGGGACAGTCCTACGAGCAGTACTTC.

This clonotype was found many times. The chain has TRBV7-9 and TRBJ2-7; D not certain. The CDR3 contains 13 residues. V was pared by 1 base and J by 7 bases, with 11 bases between. Germline CDR1 SEHNR, CDR2 FQNEAQ (reference sequence). The CDR3 DNA follows: TGTGCCAGCAGCTTAGGGTCCCGGAAGGAGCAGTACTTC. Amino acid sequence: CASSLGSRKEQYF.

This chain links TRBV9 with TRBJ2-3; D tentatively reads TRBD1 or TRBD2 (5 bases each). CDR3 size: 15 residues. V gave up 3 bases and J gave up 2 bases, with 13 bases separating them. Germline V lookup: CDR1 SGDLS, CDR2 YYNGEE. CDR3 bases: TGTGCCAGCAGCGAGGGACGAACAAACACAGATACGCAGTATTTT. It specifies CASSEGRTNTDTQYF. Using reference TRBV9 and TRBJ2-3 for the parts outside the CDR3, the full variable domain is DSGVTQTPKHLITATGQRVTLRCSPRSGDLSVYWYQQSLDQGLQFLIQYYNGEERAKGNILERFSAQQFPDLHSELNLSSLELGDSALYFCASSEGRTNTDTQYFGPGTRLTVL.

This clonotype showed up just a few times. The chain joins TRBV27 to TRBJ2-6, with D perhaps assigned TRBD1 or TRBD2 (5 bases each). This CDR3 has 20 amino acids. V dropped 2 bases and J dropped 3 bases, with 23 bases sitting between them. Germline V CDR1 and CDR2: MNHEY, SMNVEV (reference sequence). CDR3 nucleotides: TGTGCCAGCAGTTTAACACCTCCGGGACCAACCGGAGTTGGGGCCAACGTCCTGACTTTC. Translating it yields CASSLTPPGPTGVGANVLTF.

The chain is built from TRBV5-1 and TRBJ2-7; TRBD2 agrees at 7 bases. The CDR3 is made up of 15 amino acids. Per the germline V gene, CDR1 is SGHRS and CDR2 is YFSETQ. V trimming: 4 bases; J trimming: 3 bases; junction bases outside the gene matches: 10. The CDR3 DNA reads TGCGCCAGCAGCCCCCTCGGGGGGTCCCACTACGAGCAGTACTTC. Amino acids: CASSPLGGSHYEQYF.

The table lists this clonotype with a few counts. This rearrangement joins TRBV12-3 or TRBV12-4 to TRBJ2-7; D may be TRBD1 (6 bases). Trimming pared 3 bases from V and 3 bases from J, leaving 12 bases between. The CDR3 length is 14 residues. Written as DNA, the CDR3 is TGTGCCAGCAGTTTTGGACAGTCCCTCTACGAGCAGTACTTC. Translated, it gives CASSFGQSLYEQYF.

At least ten counts were recorded for this clonotype. The V gene is TRBV3-1, the J gene TRBJ1-1; 11 bases map to TRBD1. CDR1 and CDR2 from the germline V gene are LGHDT and YNNKEL (reference sequence). The junction had 4 bases not matched to a gene; V was cut back by 4 bases and J by 3 bases. This CDR3 is built from 15 residues. Here the CDR3 reads CASSPGQGEHTEAFF. Here the CDR3 DNA reads TGTGCCAGCAGCCCGGGACAGGGGGAGCACACTGAAGCTTTCTTT.

This clonotype has at least ten counts. V usage is TRBV20-1 and J usage is TRBJ2-1; 15 bases agree with TRBD2. The V gene's germline CDR1 is DFQATT and CDR2 SNEGSKA (reference sequence). V trimming: 5 bases; J trimming: 5 bases; junction bases outside the gene matches: 4. There are 15 residues in the CDR3. The CDR3 sequence: CSASGTSGRNNEQFF. Written as DNA, the CDR3 is TGCAGTGCTTCCGGGACTAGCGGGAGGAACAATGAGCAGTTCTTC.